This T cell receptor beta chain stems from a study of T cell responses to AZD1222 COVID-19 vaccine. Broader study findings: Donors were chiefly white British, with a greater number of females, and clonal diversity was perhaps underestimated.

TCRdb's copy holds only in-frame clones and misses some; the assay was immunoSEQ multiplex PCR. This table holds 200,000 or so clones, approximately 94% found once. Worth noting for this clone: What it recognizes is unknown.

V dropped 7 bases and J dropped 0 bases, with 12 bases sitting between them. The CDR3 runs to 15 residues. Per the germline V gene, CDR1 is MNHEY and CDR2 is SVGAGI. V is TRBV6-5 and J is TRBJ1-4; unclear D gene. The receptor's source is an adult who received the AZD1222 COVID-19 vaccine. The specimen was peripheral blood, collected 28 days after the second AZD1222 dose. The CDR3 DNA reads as TGTGCCAGCATCCTTAGAGGGTCAACTAATGAAAAACTGTTTTTT. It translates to CASILRGSTNEKLFF.